This T cell receptor beta chain was documented in a study of cytomegalovirus exposure and HLA in healthy donors. Study-wide background: The early release's HLA-typed donors yielded 78 million or so unique TCRs. Whole-study results and caveats: It was reported that TCR beta sequences correctly inferred the HLA-A and HLA-B alleles for most subjects.

Researchers ran the PCR with 60 Vbeta and 13 Jbeta primers. Using immunoSEQ multiplex PCR, the repertoire was profiled, and TCRdb retains in-frame clones only, with some absent. This table holds some 50,000 clones, around 74% found once. A word on this clone: Its antigen is undetermined.

This sequence originates from a man aged 30-40 years in good health and CMV-seronegative. Sequencing was carried out using PBMCs.

CDR3: CASSLVRGYNEQFF. The CDR3 DNA reads as TGCGCCAGCAGCTTGGTGCGGGGTTACAATGAGCAGTTCTTC. The chain links TRBV5-1 to TRBJ2-1, with D perhaps TRBD2 (6 bases). Germline CDR1 is SGHRS and CDR2 is YFSETQ. V was trimmed by 0 bases and J by 4 bases, leaving 8 bases between them. The CDR3 spans 14 residues.